A single sample is the source of the 8 T cell receptor beta chains below, sequenced in a study of OX40 agonist ivuxolimab in advanced cancers. The method was the immunoSEQ multiplex PCR assay. This is the immuneACCESS table as TCRdb keeps it, with only in-frame sequences that have V and J called. A part of the clones is gone; compared with another copy, unresolved V genes explain less than half, and the rest is unexplained. This sample has about 51,000 clones in its table, and around 82% of those were observed once. Around 2% of the sample belongs to the ten largest clones. The sample was CD4+ or CD8+ T cells sorted from blood, taken in a trial of the OX40 agonist ivuxolimab. These receptors were obtained from an adult with an advanced solid tumor such as melanoma, head and neck, liver or kidney cancer.

This clone has a single count. This sequence joins TRBV28 and TRBJ1-2; D is unclear. The CDR3 is made up of 13 amino acids. Germline loops: CDR1 MDHEN, CDR2 SYDVKM. V was trimmed by 6 bases and J by 8 bases, leaving 16 bases between them. The CDR3 bases are TGTGCCAGCAGCCCCTACACCCCCGGGGGCTACACCTTC. It is translated as CASSPYTPGGYTF.

The chain couples TRBV28 to TRBJ1-1; 11 positions match TRBD1. V lost 3 bases, J lost 4 bases, and 7 bases stayed unmatched. The length of the CDR3 is 16 residues. Germline CDR1 MDHEN, CDR2 SYDVKM. CDR3 loop: CASSFSSGTGGTEAFF. CDR3 nucleotides: TGTGCCAGCAGTTTCTCCTCCGGGACAGGGGGCACTGAAGCTTTCTTT.

The gene calls are TRBV5-8 and TRBJ2-3; 14 bases map to TRBD2. CDR3 length: 18 residues. Germline CDR1 and CDR2: SGHTS and YDEGEE. Trimming removed 0 bases from V and 2 bases from J; junction bases left unmatched: 5. The CDR3: CASSLARLAGGPTDTQYF. For the CDR3, the DNA is TGTGCCAGCAGCTTGGCGAGACTAGCGGGAGGGCCCACAGATACGCAGTATTTT.

The chain combines TRBV28 with TRBJ1-5, with 7 bases fitting TRBD1. The J segment lost 5 bases and the V segment lost 6 bases, leaving 10 bases of the junction unmatched. The germline gives CDR1 MDHEN, CDR2 SYDVKM. The CDR3 length is 15 residues. The CDR3 sequence is CASSAPGTAHQPQHF. DNA of the CDR3: TGTGCCAGCAGCGCCCCCGGGACAGCGCATCAGCCCCAGCATTTT.

This clone showed up just once. This rearrangement joins TRBV29-1 to TRBJ1-3; tentatively, D is TRBD1 (6 bases). Trimming shortened V by 4 bases and J by 1 base, and 11 bases separated the two germline ends. Germline V lookup: CDR1 SQVTM, CDR2 ANQGSEA. CDR3 length equals 14 residues. In DNA form, the CDR3 reads TGCAGCGTTGGGCTGGGGGCTTCTGGAAACACCATATATTTT. Protein sequence: CSVGLGASGNTIYF.

There are a few counts of this clone. The chain employs TRBV30 and TRBJ2-3, with TRBD2 matching 14 bases. The trim removed 7 bases at V and 4 bases at J, leaving 10 bases unmatched. The CDR3 totals 16 residues. Germline V gives CDR1 GTSNPN, CDR2 SVGIG (reference sequence). CDR3 nucleotide sequence: TGTGCCTCATCACGAGGGGGACTAGCGGGAGCAGATACGCAGTATTTT. Translated, it gives CASSRGGLAGADTQYF.

This chain connects TRBV6-5 to TRBJ1-2; TRBD1 is a possible D gene (6 bases). This CDR3 spans 12 amino acids. The ends were cut back, 3 bases at V and 7 bases at J, with 9 bases in the middle. Germline CDR1 reads MNHEY; CDR2 reads SVGAGI. The CDR3: CASSYNRAGYTF. CDR3 DNA: TGTGCCAGCAGTTATAACAGGGCTGGCTACACCTTC.

This clone was seen a handful of times. The chain uses TRBV9 and TRBJ1-2; 11 bases agree with TRBD1. CDR1 is SGDLS, CDR2 YYNGEE, per germline. The junction had 2 bases not matched to a gene; V was cut back by 0 bases and J by 7 bases. This CDR3 spans 14 amino acids. The CDR3 loop reads CASSVEGQGAGYTF. The CDR3 DNA sequence: TGTGCCAGCAGCGTAGAAGGACAGGGGGCTGGCTACACCTTC.